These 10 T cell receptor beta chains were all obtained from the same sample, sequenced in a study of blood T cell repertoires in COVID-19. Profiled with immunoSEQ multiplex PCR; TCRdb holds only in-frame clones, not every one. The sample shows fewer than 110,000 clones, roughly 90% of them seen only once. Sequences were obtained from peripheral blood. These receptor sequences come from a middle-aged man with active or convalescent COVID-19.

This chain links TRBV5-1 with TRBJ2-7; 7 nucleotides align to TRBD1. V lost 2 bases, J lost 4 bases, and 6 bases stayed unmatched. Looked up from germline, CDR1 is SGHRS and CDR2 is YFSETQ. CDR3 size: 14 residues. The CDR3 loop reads CASSLARQGYEQYF. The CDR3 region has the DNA TGCGCCAGCAGCTTAGCGAGACAGGGTTACGAGCAGTACTTC.

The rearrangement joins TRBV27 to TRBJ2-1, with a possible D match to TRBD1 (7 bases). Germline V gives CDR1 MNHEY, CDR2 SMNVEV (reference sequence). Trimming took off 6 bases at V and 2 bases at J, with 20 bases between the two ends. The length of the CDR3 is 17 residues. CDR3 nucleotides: TGTGCCAGCAGATCCTCCCGGACAGGCGGGACCTACAATGAGCAGTTCTTC. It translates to CASRSSRTGGTYNEQFF.

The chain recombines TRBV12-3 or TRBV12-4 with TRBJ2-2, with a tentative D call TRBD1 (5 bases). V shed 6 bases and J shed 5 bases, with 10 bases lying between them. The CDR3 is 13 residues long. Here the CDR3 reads CASRQTVTGELFF. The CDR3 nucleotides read TGTGCCAGCAGACAGACAGTAACCGGGGAGCTGTTTTTT.

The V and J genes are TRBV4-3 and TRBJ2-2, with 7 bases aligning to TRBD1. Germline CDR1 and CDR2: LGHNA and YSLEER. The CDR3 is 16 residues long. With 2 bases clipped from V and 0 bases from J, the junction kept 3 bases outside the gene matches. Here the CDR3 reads CASSQIQGANTGELFF. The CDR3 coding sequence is TGCGCCAGCAGCCAAATCCAGGGGGCGAACACCGGGGAGCTGTTTTTT.

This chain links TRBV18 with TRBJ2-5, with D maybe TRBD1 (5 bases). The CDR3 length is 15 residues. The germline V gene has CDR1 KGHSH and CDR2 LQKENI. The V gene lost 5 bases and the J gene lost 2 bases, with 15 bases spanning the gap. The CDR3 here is CASSSGDRLQETQYF. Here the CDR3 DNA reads TGTGCCAGCTCATCCGGAGACAGATTGCAAGAGACCCAGTACTTC.

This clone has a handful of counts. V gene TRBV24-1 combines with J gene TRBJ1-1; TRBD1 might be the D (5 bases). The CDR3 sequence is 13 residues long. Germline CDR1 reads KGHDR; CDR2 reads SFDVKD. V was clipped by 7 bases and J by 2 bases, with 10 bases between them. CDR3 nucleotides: TGTGCCACCAGAGGGGCCCTTAACACTGAAGCTTTCTTT. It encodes CATRGALNTEAFF.

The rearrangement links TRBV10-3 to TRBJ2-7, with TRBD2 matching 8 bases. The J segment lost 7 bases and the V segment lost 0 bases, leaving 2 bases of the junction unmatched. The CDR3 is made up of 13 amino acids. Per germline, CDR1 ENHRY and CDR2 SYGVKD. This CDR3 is CAISESVAGEQYF. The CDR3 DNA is TGTGCCATCAGTGAGTCGGTAGCGGGAGAGCAGTACTTC.

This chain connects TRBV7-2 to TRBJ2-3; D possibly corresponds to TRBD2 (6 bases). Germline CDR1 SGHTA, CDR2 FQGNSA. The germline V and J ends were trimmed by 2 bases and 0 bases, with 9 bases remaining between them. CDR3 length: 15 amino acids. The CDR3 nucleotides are TGTGCCAGCAGCTTAAGGGGAGGAAGCACAGATACGCAGTATTTT. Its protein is CASSLRGGSTDTQYF.

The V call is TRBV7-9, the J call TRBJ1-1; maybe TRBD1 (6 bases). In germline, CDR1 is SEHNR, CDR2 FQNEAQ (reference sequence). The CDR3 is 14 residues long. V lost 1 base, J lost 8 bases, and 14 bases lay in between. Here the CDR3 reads CASSLGRDTAEAFF. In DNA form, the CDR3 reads TGTGCCAGCAGCTTAGGCAGGGACACTGCCGAAGCTTTCTTT.

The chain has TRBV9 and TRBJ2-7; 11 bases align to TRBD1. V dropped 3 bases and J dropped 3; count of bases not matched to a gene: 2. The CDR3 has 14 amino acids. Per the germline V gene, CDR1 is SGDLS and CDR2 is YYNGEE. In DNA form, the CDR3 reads TGTGCCAGCAGCGGGGGGACAGGGGGCTACGAGCAGTACTTC. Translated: CASSGGTGGYEQYF.